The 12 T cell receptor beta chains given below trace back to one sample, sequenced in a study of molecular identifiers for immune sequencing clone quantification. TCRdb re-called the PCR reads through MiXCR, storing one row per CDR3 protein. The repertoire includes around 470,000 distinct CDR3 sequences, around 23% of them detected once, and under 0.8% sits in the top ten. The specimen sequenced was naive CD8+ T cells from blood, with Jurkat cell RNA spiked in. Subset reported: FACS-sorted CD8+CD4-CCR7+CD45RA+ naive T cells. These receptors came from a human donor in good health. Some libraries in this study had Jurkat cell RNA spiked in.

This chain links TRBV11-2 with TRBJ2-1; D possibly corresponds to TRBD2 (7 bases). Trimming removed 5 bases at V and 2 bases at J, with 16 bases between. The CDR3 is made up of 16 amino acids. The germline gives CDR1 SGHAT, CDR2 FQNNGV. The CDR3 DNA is TGTGCCAGCAGCCCCCTGGGAGGGGGGACCTACAATGAGCAGTTCTTC. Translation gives CASSPLGGGTYNEQFF.

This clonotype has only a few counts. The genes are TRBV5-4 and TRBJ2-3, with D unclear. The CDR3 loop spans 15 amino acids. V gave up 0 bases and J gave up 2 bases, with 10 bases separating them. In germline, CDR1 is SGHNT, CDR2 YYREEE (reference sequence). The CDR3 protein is CASSLDTQNTDTQYF. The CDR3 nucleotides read TGTGCCAGCAGCTTGGACACCCAAAACACAGATACGCAGTATTTT.

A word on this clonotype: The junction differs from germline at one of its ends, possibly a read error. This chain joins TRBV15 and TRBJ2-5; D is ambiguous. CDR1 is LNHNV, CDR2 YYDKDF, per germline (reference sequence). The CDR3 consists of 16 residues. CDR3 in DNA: TGTGCCACCAGCAGAGAACGAACCGCGTACCAAGCGACCCAGTACTTC. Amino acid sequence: CATSRERTAYQATQYF.

CDR3 nucleotides: TGTGCCAGCAGCGTATCTGCCAATGAGCAGTTCTTC. This gives the protein CASSVSANEQFF. The rearrangement uses TRBV9 and TRBJ2-1, with no clear D. The germline CDR1 and CDR2 sequences are SGDLS and YYNGEE. V lost 1 base, J lost 6 bases, and 5 bases lay in between. The CDR3 loop spans 12 amino acids.

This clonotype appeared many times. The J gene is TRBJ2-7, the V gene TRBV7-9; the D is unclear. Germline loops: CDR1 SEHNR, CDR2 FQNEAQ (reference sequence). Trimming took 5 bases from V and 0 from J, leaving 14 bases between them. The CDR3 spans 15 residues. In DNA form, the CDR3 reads TGTGCCAGCAGCCCGGGCCCTTTGAACTCCTACGAGCAGTACTTC. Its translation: CASSPGPLNSYEQYF.

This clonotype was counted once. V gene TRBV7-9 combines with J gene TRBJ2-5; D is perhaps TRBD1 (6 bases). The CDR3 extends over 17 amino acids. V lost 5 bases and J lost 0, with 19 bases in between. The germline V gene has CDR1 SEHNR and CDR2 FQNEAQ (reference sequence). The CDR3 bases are TGTGCCAGCAGCCTGAGGGACATCCGATACTACCAAGAGACCCAGTACTTC. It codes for CASSLRDIRYYQETQYF.

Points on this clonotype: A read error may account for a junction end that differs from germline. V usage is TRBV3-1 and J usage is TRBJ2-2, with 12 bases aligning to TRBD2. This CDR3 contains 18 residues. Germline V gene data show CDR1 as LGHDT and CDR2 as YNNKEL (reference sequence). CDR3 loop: CASRMTRTSGIGTGGLFF. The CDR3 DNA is TGTGCCAGCAGAATGACTAGGACTAGCGGGATCGGGACCGGGGGGCTGTTTTTT.

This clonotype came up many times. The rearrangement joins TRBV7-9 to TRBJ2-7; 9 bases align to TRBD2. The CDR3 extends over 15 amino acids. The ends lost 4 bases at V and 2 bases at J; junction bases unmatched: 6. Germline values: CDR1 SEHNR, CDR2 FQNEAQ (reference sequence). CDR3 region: CASSSGLAETYEQYF. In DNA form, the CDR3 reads TGTGCCAGCAGCTCGGGACTAGCTGAAACCTACGAGCAGTACTTC.

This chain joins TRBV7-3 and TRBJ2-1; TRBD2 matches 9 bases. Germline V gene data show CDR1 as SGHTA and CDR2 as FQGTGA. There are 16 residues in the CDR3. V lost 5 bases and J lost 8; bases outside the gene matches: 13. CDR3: CASSQAPGLATYEQFF. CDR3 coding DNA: TGTGCCAGCAGCCAAGCACCGGGACTAGCTACGTATGAGCAGTTCTTC.

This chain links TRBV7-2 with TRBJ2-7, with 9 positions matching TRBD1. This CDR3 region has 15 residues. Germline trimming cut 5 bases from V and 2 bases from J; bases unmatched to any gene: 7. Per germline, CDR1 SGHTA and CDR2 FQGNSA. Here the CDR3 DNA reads TGTGCCAGCAGCCACCCGACAGGGGGGGCCTACGAGCAGTACTTC. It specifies CASSHPTGGAYEQYF.

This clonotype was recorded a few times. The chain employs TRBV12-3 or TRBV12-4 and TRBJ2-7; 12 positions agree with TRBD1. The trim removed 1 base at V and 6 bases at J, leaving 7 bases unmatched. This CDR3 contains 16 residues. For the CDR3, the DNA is TGTGCCAGCAGTTTAGAGGCGGGACAGGGGGCTCTCGAGCAGTACTTC. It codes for CASSLEAGQGALEQYF.

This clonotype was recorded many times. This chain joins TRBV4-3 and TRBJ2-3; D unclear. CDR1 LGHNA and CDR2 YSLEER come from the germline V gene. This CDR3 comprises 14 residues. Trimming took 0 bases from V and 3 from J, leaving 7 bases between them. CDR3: CASSQDLATDTQYF. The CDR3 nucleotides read TGCGCCAGCAGCCAAGATTTAGCAACAGATACGCAGTATTTT.